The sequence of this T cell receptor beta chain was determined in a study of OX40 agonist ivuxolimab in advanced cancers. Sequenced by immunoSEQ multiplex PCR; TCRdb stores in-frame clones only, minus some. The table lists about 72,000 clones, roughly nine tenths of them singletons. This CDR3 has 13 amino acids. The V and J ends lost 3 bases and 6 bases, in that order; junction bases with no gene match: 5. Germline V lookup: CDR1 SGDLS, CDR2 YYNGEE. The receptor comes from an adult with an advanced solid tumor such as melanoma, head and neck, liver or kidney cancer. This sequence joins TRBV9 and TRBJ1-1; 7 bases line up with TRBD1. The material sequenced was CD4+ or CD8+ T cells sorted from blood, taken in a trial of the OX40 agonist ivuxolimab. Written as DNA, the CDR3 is TGTGCCAGCAGCGCCCGACAGGGCTCTGAAGCTTTCTTT. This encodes CASSARQGSEAFF.